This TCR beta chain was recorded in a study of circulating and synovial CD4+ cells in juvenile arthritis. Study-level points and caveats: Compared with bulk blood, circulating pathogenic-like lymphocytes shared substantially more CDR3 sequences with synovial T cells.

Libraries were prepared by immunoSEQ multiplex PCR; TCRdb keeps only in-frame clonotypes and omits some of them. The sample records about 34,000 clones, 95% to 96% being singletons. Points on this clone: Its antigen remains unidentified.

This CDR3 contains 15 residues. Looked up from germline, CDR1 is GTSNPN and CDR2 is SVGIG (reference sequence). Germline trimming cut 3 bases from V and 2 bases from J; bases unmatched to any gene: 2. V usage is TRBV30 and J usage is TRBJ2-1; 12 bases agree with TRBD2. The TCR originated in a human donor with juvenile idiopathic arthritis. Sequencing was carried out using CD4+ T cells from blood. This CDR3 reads CAWRLAGGPYNEQFF. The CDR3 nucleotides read TGTGCCTGGAGACTAGCGGGGGGCCCCTACAATGAGCAGTTCTTC.